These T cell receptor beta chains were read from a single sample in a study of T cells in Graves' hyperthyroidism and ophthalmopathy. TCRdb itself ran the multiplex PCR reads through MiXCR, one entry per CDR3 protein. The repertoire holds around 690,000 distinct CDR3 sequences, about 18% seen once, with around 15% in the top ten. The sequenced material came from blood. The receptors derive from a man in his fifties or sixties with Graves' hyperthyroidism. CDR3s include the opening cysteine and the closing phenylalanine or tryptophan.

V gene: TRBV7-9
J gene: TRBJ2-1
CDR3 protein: CASRTSGEYYNEQFF

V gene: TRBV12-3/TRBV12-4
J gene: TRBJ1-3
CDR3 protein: CASSSSGGFGNTIYF

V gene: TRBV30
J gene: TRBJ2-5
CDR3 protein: CAWSSRGLETQYF

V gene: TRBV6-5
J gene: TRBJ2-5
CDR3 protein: CASRVVAGRETQYF

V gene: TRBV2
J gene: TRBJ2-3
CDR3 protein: CASSGTAGDTQYF

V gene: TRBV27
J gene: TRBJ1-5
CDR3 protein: CASRNAWGRVDQPQHF

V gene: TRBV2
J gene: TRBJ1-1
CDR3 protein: CASGVGAVMNTEAFF

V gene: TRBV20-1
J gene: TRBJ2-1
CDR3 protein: CSAIAPYSYNEQFF

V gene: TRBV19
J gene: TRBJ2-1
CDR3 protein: CASSILGTEGEQFF

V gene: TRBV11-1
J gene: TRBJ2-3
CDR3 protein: CASSLVVVAGITDTQYF

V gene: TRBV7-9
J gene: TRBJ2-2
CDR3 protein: CASIGTSGRDRTGELFF

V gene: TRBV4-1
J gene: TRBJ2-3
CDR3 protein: CASSQRGPTDTQYF

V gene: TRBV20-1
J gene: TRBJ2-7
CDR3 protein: CSARAGGNEQYF

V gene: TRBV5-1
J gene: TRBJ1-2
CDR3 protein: CASRLPYIKDRGHYTF

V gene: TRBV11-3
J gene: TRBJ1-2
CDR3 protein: CASSLSSRRGGGYTF